One sample yielded the 24 T cell receptor beta chains listed below, sequenced in a study of high-grade serous ovarian cancer treatment subgroups. Tumor tissue was taken before any definitive surgery or chemotherapy was given. Method: immunoSEQ multiplex PCR; TCRdb's copy keeps in-frame clones and lacks some. The sample yields approximately 3,500 clones, 55% to 70% seen once. Sequencing input: tumor tissue. These receptors originate from a human donor with high-grade serous ovarian cancer.

The chain joins TRBV27 to TRBJ1-5; possible D gene TRBD1, 5 bases. Germline V gene sequence: CDR1 MNHEY, CDR2 SMNVEV (reference sequence). The length of the CDR3 is 15 residues. Trimming removed 0 bases at V and 11 bases at J, with 17 bases between. The CDR3 sequence is CASSLSYGARGTQHF. CDR3 DNA sequence: TGTGCCAGCAGTTTATCCTACGGAGCTCGGGGGACCCAGCATTTT.

This chain links TRBV28 with TRBJ2-7; 9 positions agree with TRBD1. Germline V gene data show CDR1 as MDHEN and CDR2 as SYDVKM. V shed 3 bases, J shed 0 bases, and the junction held 12 bases outside the gene matches. The CDR3 loop spans 18 amino acids. CDR3 DNA sequence: TGTGCCAGCAGTTTCGCTCTACAGGGGGCACCTAGCTCCTACGAGCAGTACTTC. This translates into CASSFALQGAPSSYEQYF.

The chain uses TRBV2 and TRBJ2-2; the D gene is possibly TRBD1 (5 bases). This CDR3 is built from 14 residues. In germline, CDR1 is SNHLY, CDR2 FYNNEI. V dropped 10 bases and J dropped 2 bases, with 14 bases sitting between them. CDR3 bases: TGTGCCACCACGTCAGGGTTAAACACCGGGGAGCTGTTTTTT. Its translation is CATTSGLNTGELFF.

V and J are TRBV6-1 and TRBJ1-5, with a weak D call TRBD1 (6 bases). V was shortened by 1 base and J by 7 bases, with 14 bases between the two germline ends. Germline V lookup: CDR1 MNHNS, CDR2 SASEGT. CDR3 length equals 15 residues. Here the CDR3 reads CASSEEGEGSQPQHF. The CDR3 region has the DNA TGTGCCAGCAGTGAAGAGGGGGAGGGCTCGCAGCCCCAGCATTTT.

V usage is TRBV4-1 and J usage is TRBJ2-7; D assignment may be TRBD1 or TRBD2 (6 bases each). Trimming stripped 0 bases from V and 2 bases from J, with 14 bases between. Germline V gene data show CDR1 as MGHRA and CDR2 as YSYEKL. The CDR3 extends over 16 amino acids. CDR3 residues: CASSQDGGGGPYEQYF. The CDR3 DNA reads TGCGCCAGCAGCCAAGATGGAGGAGGGGGACCCTACGAGCAGTACTTC.

This clone was recorded once. CDR3 protein: CASSLRAGIFQETQYF. The CDR3 DNA is TGTGCCAGCAGCTTAAGGGCAGGGATATTCCAAGAGACCCAGTACTTC. V and J are TRBV11-1 and TRBJ2-5; D is perhaps TRBD1 (5 bases). This CDR3 spans 16 amino acids. Germline values: CDR1 SGHAT, CDR2 FQDESV (reference sequence). V was trimmed by 2 bases and J by 1 base, leaving 14 bases between them.

This clone was picked up a small number of times. CDR3 loop: CASNWGTNTGELFF. The CDR3, as DNA: TGCGCCAGCAACTGGGGCACCAACACCGGGGAGCTGTTTTTT. This chain joins TRBV5-1 and TRBJ2-2; D perhaps matches TRBD1 (5 bases). From germline, CDR1 is SGHRS and CDR2 YFSETQ. Trimming removed 6 bases at V and 2 bases at J, with 11 bases between. The CDR3 totals 14 residues.

This clone is termed large (0.1 to 1%). The chain uses TRBV2 and TRBJ1-1, with D perhaps matching TRBD1 (6 bases). Between the trimmed V and J ends, which lost 8 bases and 5 bases, there was a span of 15 bases. Germline V lookup: CDR1 SNHLY, CDR2 FYNNEI. The CDR3 covers 13 residues. This chain's CDR3 is CASLSGRGTEAFF. The CDR3 DNA is TGTGCCAGCCTGTCCGGTAGGGGGACTGAAGCTTTCTTT. Using reference TRBV2 and TRBJ1-1 for the parts outside the CDR3, the full variable domain is EPEVTQTPSHQVTQMGQEVILRCVPISNHLYFYWYRQILGQKVEFLVSFYNNEISEKSEIFDDQFSVERPDGSNFTLKIRSTKLEDSAMYFCASLSGRGTEAFFGQGTRLTVV.

This chain links TRBV19 with TRBJ1-2; perhaps TRBD1 as D (5 bases). This CDR3 spans 14 amino acids. V lost 7 bases and J lost 1, with 13 bases in between. Germline V CDR1 and CDR2: LNHDA, SQIVND (reference sequence). CDR3 coding DNA: TGTGCCAGTACAAAGGGGCAGGATAACTATGGCTACACCTTC. This encodes CASTKGQDNYGYTF.

This sequence joins TRBV19 and TRBJ1-1; D gene ambiguous. The V gene's germline CDR1 is LNHDA and CDR2 SQIVND (reference sequence). The V end was cut by 6 bases, the J end by 3 bases, with 20 bases between. The CDR3 is 16 amino acids. For the CDR3, the DNA is TGTGCCAGTAGCACCCTCTCGAGGGCCAGAGACACTGAAGCTTTCTTT. Its translation is CASSTLSRARDTEAFF.

This clone has more than one count but fewer than ten. The V gene is TRBV10-1, the J gene TRBJ1-2; the D is unclear. V lost 8 bases, J lost 4 bases, and 14 bases lay in between. The length of the CDR3 is 13 residues. Per germline, CDR1 WNHNN and CDR2 SYGVQD (reference sequence). Written as DNA, the CDR3 is TGCGCCAGCTCGATGGACGGATCCTATGGCTACACCTTC. Protein sequence: CASSMDGSYGYTF.

The V and J genes are TRBV5-1 and TRBJ1-2; the D gene is possibly TRBD1 (5 bases). CDR1 is SGHRS and CDR2 is YFSETQ in the germline V gene. The CDR3 has 15 amino acids. V was cut by 0 bases and J by 8 bases, with 17 bases left in between. As DNA, the CDR3 is TGCGCCAGCAGCTTGGAGGCAGGGAGGGACGCCGGCTACACCTTC. Encoded protein: CASSLEAGRDAGYTF.

The chain has TRBV6-5 and TRBJ1-5; D uncertain. Germline CDR1 reads MNHEY; CDR2 reads SVGAGI. CDR3 length equals 15 residues. Trimming removed 6 bases at V and 0 bases at J, with 12 bases between. CDR3 protein: CASRSTALSNQPQHF. For the CDR3, the DNA is TGTGCCAGCAGGTCAACAGCTCTTAGCAATCAGCCCCAGCATTTT.

This clone was observed a handful of times. This rearrangement joins TRBV5-8 to TRBJ1-2, with D maybe TRBD1 (5 bases). CDR1 is SGHTS, CDR2 YDEGEE, per germline. V lost 8 bases to trimming and J lost 1 base, with 12 bases between them. The CDR3 length is 13 residues. The CDR3: CASGALNNYGYTF. CDR3 in DNA: TGTGCCAGTGGGGCACTTAATAACTATGGCTACACCTTC.

This clone was counted between two and nine times. The rearrangement links TRBV10-3 to TRBJ2-7; D is unclear. Trimming cost V 6 bases and J 0 bases, with 6 bases left between them. The CDR3 has 12 amino acids. Germline V gives CDR1 ENHRY, CDR2 SYGVKD. CDR3 protein: CAIRGNSYEQYF. As DNA, the CDR3 is TGTGCCATCAGGGGCAACTCCTACGAGCAGTACTTC.

As DNA, the CDR3 is TGTGCCAGCAGGAACGTCCCGAGCTATGGCTACACCTTC. It codes for CASRNVPSYGYTF. J is TRBJ1-2 and V is TRBV5-4, with D uncertain. CDR3 length: 13 residues. From germline, CDR1 is SGHNT and CDR2 YYREEE (reference sequence). With 5 bases removed from V and 4 bases from J, the gap between germline ends came to 12 bases.

The V and J genes are TRBV10-3 and TRBJ1-5; D call uncertain. Germline lookup yields CDR1 ENHRY and CDR2 SYGVKD. This CDR3 comprises 14 residues. Trimming stripped 3 bases from V and 3 bases from J, with 9 bases between. CDR3 region: CAISELGDNQPQHF. Written as DNA, the CDR3 is TGTGCCATCAGTGAATTGGGTGACAATCAGCCCCAGCATTTT.

The V and J genes are TRBV27 and TRBJ2-1; 7 bases are a match to TRBD1. V gave up 7 bases and J gave up 4 bases; unmatched junction bases: 10. Germline assignment: CDR1 MNHEY and CDR2 SMNVEV (reference sequence). The CDR3 has 15 residues. The CDR3: CASTGRQGSYNEQFF. The DNA for the CDR3 is TGTGCCAGCACGGGTCGACAGGGATCTTACAATGAGCAGTTCTTC.

This clone has more than one count but fewer than ten. The chain carries TRBV2 and TRBJ2-6; D call uncertain. The CDR3 extends over 14 amino acids. Between the trimmed V and J ends, which lost 10 bases and 2 bases, there was a span of 12 bases. Per the germline V gene, CDR1 is SNHLY and CDR2 is FYNNEI. The CDR3 DNA reads as TGTGCCACCGAACGGATGGCTGGGGCCAACGTCCTGACTTTC. Its protein product is CATERMAGANVLTF.

This clone turned up a few times. V gene TRBV6-5 combines with J gene TRBJ1-2, with D hard to call. In germline, CDR1 is MNHEY, CDR2 SVGAGI. CDR3 length equals 12 residues. Trimming took 5 bases from V and 7 from J, leaving 11 bases between them. CDR3 in DNA: TGTGCCAGCAGTCTGGAGCGAGGTGGCTACACCTTC. Its translation is CASSLERGGYTF.

The gene calls are TRBV7-3 and TRBJ2-2; TRBD1 matches 10 bases. The CDR3 length is 14 residues. Looked up from germline, CDR1 is SGHTA and CDR2 is FQGTGA. Trimming cost V 6 bases and J 7 bases; bases outside gene matches: 5. The CDR3 DNA sequence: TGTGCCAGCAGTTTGGACAGGGGGATCGGGGAGCTGTTTTTT. Translation: CASSLDRGIGELFF.

This chain joins TRBV5-3 and TRBJ1-5; D possibly corresponds to TRBD1 (6 bases). TRBV5-3 is an ORF, and what it does is uncertain. The CDR3 has 17 residues. The V gene lost 3 bases and the J gene lost 4 bases, with 20 bases spanning the gap. CDR3: CARSYVPGTSCNQPQHF. The CDR3 DNA sequence: TGTGCCAGAAGCTACGTGCCAGGGACAAGCTGTAATCAGCCCCAGCATTTT.

This clone was seen only a few times. The rearrangement links TRBV14 to TRBJ2-1, with D unclear. The CDR3 consists of 17 residues. V lost 2 bases and J lost 7, with 21 bases in between. Germline V gene data show CDR1 as SGHDN and CDR2 as FVKESK. In DNA, the CDR3 is TGTGCCAGCAGCCAAAGTCCCAGGAATTGGAAGATAAATGAGCAGTTCTTC. Translating gives CASSQSPRNWKINEQFF.

The chain uses TRBV6-5 and TRBJ1-1, with a tentative D call TRBD1 (5 bases). Per the germline V gene, CDR1 is MNHEY and CDR2 is SVGAGI. Trimming took 5 bases from V and 11 from J, leaving 15 bases between them. The CDR3 is 12 residues long. This CDR3 reads CASSTNGALAFF. CDR3 DNA: TGTGCCAGCAGTACCAACGGGGCTCTGGCTTTCTTT.